This T cell receptor beta chain originates from a study of T-cell reconstitution after alpha-beta-depleted transplantation in children. The CDR3 consists of 16 residues. Germline lookup yields CDR1 LNHDA and CDR2 SQIVND (reference sequence). V lost 0 bases and J lost 7; bases outside the gene matches: 8. Unique molecular identifiers were incorporated when the TCRbeta library was constructed. TCRdb reprocessed the PCR reads via MiXCR and lists one record per CDR3 protein. The data contain 200,000 to 300,000 distinct CDR3 sequences, 9.5% to 15% of them singletons. The specimen comprised PBMCs from the stem cell graft donor, sampled from the stem cell graft. The chain is built from TRBV19 and TRBJ2-1, with 8 bases that match TRBD2. This TCR was sampled from a human donor who donated a stem cell graft to a child with acute lymphoblastic leukemia. CDR3 bases: TGTGCCAGTAGTATAGAAACGGGAGGGGGATGGAATGAGCAGTTCTTC. Protein sequence: CASSIETGGGWNEQFF.